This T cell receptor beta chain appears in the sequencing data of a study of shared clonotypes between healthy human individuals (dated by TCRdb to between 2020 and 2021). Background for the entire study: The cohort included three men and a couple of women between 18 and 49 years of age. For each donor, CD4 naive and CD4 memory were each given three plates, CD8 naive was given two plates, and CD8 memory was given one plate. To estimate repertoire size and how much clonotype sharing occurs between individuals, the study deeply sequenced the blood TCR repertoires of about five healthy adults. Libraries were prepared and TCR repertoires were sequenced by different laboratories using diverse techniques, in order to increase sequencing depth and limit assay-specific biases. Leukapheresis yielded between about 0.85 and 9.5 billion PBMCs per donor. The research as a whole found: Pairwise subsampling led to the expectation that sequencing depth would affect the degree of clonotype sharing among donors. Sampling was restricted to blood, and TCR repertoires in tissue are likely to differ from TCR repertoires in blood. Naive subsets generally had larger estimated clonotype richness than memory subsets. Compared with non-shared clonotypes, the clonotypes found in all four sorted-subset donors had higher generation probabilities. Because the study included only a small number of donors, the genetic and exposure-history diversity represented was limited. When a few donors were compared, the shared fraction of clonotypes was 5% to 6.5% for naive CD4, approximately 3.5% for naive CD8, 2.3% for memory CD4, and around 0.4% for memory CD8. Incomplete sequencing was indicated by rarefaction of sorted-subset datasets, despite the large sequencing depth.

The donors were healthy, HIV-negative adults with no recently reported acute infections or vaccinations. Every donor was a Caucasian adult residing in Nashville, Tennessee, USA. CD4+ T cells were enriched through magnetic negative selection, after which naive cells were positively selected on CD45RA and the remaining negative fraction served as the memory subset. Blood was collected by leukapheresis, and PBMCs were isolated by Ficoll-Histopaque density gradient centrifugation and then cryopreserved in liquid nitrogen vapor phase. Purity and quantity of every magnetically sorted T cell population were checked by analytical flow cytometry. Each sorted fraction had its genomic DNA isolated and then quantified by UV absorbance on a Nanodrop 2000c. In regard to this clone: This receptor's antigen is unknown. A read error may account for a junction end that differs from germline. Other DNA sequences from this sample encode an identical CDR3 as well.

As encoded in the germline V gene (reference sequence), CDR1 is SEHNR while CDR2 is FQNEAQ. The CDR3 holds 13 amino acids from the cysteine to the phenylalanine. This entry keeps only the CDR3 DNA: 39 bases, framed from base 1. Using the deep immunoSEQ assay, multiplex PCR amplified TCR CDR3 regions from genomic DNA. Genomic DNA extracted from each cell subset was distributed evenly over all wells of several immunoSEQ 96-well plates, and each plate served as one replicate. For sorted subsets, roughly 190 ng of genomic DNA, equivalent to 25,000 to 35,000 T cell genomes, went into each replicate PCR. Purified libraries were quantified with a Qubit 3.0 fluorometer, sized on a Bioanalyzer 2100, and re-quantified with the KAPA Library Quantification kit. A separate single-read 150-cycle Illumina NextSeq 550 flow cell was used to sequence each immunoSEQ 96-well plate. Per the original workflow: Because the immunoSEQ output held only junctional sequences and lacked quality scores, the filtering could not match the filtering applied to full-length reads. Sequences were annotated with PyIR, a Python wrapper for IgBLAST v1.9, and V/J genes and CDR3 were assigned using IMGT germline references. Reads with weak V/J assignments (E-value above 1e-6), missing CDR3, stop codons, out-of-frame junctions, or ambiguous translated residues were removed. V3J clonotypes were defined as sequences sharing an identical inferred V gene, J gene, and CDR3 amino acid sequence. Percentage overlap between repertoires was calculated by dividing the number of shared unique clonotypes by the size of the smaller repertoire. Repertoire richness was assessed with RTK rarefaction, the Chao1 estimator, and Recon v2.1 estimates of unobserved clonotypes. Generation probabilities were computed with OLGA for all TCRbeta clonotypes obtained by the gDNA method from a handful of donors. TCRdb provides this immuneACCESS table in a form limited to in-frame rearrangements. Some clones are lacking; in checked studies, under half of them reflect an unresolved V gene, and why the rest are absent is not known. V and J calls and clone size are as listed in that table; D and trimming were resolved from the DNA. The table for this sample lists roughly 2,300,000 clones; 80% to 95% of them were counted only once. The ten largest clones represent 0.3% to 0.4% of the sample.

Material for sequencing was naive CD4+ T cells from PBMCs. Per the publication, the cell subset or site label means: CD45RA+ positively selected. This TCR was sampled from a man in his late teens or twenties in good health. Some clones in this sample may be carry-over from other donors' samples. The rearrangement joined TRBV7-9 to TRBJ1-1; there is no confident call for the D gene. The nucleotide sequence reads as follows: TGTGCTAGCAGCGATCGGGGGAACACTGAAGCTTTCTTT. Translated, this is CASSDRGNTEAFF.